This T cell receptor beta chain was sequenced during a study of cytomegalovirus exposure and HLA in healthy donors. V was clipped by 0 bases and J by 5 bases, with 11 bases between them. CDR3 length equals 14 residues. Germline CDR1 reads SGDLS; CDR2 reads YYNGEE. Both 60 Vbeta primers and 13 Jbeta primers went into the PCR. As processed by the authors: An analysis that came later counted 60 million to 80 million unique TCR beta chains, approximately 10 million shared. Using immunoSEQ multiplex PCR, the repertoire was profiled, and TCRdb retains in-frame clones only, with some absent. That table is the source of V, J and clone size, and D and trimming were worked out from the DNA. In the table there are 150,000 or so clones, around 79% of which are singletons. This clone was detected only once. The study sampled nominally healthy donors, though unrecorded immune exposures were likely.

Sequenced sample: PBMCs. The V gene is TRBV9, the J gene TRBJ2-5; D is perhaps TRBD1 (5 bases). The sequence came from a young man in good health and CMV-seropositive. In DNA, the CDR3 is TGTGCCAGCAGCGTAGAACACAGGCGGGAGACCCAGTACTTC. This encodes CASSVEHRRETQYF.